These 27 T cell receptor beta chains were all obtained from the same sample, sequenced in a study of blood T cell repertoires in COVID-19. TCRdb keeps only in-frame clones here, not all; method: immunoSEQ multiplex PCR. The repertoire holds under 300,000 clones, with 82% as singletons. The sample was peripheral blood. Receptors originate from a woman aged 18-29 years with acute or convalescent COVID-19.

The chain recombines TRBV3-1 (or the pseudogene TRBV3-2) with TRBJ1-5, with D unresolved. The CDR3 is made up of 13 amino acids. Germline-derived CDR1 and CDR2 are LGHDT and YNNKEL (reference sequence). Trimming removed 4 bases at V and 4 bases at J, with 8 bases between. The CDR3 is CASSPALNQPQHF. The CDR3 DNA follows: TGTGCCAGCAGCCCCGCCCTAAATCAGCCCCAGCATTTT.

This CDR3 is CASSIDSGYYGEAFF. The DNA for the CDR3 is TGTGCCAGTAGTATAGATTCGGGGTATTACGGTGAAGCTTTCTTT. The rearrangement joins TRBV19 to TRBJ1-1; D remains ambiguous. This CDR3 has 15 amino acids. Trimming removed 0 bases from V and 7 bases from J, with 15 bases in between. The V gene's germline CDR1 is LNHDA and CDR2 SQIVND (reference sequence).

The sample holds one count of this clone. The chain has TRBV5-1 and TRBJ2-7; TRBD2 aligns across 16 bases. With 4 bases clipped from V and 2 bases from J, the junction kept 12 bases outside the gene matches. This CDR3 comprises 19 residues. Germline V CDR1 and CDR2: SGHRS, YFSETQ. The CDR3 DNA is TGCGCCAGCAGCAATTCCGGGACTAGCGGGAGGGCCCGCCCCTACGAGCAGTACTTC. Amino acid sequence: CASSNSGTSGRARPYEQYF. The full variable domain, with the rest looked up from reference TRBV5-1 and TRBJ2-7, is KAGVTQTPRYLIKTRGQQVTLSCSPISGHRSVSWYQQTPGQGLQFLFEYFSETQRNKGNFPGRFSGRQFSNSRSEMNVSTLELGDSALYLCASSNSGTSGRARPYEQYFGPGTRLTVT.

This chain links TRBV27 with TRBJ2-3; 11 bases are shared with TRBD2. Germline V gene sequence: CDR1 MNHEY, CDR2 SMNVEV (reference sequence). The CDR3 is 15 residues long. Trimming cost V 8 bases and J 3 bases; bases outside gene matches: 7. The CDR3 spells CASYSGRALTDTQYF. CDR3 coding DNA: TGTGCCAGCTATAGCGGGAGGGCCCTTACAGATACGCAGTATTTT.

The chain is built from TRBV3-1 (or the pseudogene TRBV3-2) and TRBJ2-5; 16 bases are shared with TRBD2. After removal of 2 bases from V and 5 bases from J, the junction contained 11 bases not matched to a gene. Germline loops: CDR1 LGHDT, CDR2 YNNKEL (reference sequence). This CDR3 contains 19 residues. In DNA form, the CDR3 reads TGTGCCAGCAGCCAATACGGGACTAGCGGGAGGGCCATGAAGGAGACCCAGTACTTC. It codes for CASSQYGTSGRAMKETQYF.

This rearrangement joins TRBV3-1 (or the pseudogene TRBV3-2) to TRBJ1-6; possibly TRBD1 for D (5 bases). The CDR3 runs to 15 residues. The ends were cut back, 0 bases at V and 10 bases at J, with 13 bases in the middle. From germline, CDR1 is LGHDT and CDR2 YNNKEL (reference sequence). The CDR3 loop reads CASSQEFRVTSPLHF. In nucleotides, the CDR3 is TGTGCCAGCAGCCAAGAGTTCAGGGTTACCTCACCCCTCCACTTT.

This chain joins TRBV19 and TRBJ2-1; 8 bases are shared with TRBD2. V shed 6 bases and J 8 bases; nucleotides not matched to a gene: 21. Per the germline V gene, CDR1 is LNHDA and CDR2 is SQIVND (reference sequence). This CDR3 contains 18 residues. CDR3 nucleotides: TGTGCCAGTAGCCCAGACTGGAGCGGGAGCCCACTCACCTATGAGCAGTTCTTC. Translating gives CASSPDWSGSPLTYEQFF. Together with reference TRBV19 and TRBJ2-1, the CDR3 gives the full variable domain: DGGITQSPKYLFRKEGQNVTLSCEQNLNHDAMYWYRQDPGQGLRLIYYSQIVNDFQKGDIAEGYSVSREKKESFPLTVTSAQKNPTAFYLCASSPDWSGSPLTYEQFFGPGTRLTVL.

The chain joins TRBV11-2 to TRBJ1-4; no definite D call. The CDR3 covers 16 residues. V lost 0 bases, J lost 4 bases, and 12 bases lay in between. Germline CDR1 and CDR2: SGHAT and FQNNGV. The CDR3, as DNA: TGTGCCAGCAGCTTAGATGGTCTACCAAATAATGAAAAACTGTTTTTT. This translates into CASSLDGLPNNEKLFF.

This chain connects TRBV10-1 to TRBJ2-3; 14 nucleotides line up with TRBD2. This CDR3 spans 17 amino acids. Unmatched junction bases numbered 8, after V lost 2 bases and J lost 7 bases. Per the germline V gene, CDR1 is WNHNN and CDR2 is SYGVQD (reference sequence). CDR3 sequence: CASSEAVGLAGGHTQYF. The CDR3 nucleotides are TGCGCCAGCAGTGAGGCGGTCGGACTAGCGGGAGGACATACGCAGTATTTT.

The CDR3 spells CASSPDRAQQETQYF. Written as DNA, the CDR3 is TGTGCCAGCTCACCCGACAGGGCACAACAAGAGACCCAGTACTTC. The chain joins TRBV18 to TRBJ2-5; TRBD1 matches 7 bases. J was trimmed by 2 bases and V by 3 bases; bases with no gene match: 6. The CDR3 extends over 15 amino acids. Germline assignment: CDR1 KGHSH and CDR2 LQKENI.

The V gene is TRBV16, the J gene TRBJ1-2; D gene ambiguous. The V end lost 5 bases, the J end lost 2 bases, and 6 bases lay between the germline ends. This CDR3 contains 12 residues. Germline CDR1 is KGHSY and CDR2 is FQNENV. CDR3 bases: TGTGCCAGCAGCGTATCCAACTATGGCTACACCTTC. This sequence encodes CASSVSNYGYTF.

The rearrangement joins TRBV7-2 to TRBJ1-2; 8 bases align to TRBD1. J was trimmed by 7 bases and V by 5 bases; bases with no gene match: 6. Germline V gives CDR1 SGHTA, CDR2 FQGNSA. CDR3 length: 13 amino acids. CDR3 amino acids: CASSEPGGSGYTF. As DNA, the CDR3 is TGTGCCAGCAGCGAACCAGGGGGCAGTGGCTACACCTTC.

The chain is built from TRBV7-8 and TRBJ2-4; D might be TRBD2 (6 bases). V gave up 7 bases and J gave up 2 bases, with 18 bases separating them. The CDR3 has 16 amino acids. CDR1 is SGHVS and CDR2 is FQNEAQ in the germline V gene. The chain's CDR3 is CASTPGGSASKNIQYF. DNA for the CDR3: TGTGCCAGCACCCCCGGGGGTAGCGCGTCCAAAAACATTCAGTACTTC.

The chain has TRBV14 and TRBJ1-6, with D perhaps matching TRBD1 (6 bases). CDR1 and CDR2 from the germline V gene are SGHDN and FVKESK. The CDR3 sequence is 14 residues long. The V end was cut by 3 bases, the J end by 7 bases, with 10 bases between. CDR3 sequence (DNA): TGTGCCAGCAGCCAGAGTGGACAGAATTCACCCCTCCACTTT. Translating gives CASSQSGQNSPLHF.

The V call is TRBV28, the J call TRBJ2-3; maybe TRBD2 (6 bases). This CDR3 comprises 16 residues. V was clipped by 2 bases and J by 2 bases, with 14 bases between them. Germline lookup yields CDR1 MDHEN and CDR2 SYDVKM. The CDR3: CASSLDPRGNTDTQYF. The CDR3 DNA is TGTGCCAGCAGTTTAGATCCCCGGGGGAACACAGATACGCAGTATTTT.

Here the CDR3 reads CASGETVRTEAFF. The DNA for the CDR3 is TGTGCCAGCGGAGAGACAGTTCGCACTGAAGCTTTCTTT. The J gene is TRBJ1-1, the V gene TRBV6-5, with D perhaps matching TRBD1 (5 bases). This CDR3 region has 13 residues. Germline V gives CDR1 MNHEY, CDR2 SVGAGI. V was trimmed by 8 bases and J by 4 bases, leaving 14 bases between them.

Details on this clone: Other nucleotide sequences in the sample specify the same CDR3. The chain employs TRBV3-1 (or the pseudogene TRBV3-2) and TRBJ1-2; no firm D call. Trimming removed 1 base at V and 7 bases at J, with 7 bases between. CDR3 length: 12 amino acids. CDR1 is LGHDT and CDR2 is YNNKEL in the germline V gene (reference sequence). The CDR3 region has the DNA TGTGCCAGCAGCCAAGTACGGGGTGGCTACACCTTC. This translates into CASSQVRGGYTF.

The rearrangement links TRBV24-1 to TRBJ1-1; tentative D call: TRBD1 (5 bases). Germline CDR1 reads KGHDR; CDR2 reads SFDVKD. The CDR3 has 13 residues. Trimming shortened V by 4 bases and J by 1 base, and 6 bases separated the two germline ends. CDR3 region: CATSDDRNTEAFF. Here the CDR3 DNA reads TGTGCCACCAGTGACGACAGGAACACTGAAGCTTTCTTT.

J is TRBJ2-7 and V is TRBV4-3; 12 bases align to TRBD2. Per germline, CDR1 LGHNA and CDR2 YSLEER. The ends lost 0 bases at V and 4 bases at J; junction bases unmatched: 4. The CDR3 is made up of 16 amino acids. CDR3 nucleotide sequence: TGCGCCAGCAGCCAAGATCGGACTAGCGGGGCATACGAGCAGTACTTC. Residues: CASSQDRTSGAYEQYF.

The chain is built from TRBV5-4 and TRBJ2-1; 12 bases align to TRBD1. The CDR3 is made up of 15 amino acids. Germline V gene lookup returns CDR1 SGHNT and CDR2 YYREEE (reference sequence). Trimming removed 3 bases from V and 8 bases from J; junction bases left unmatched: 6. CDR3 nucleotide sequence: TGTGCCAGCAGCTCTACCGGGACAGGGGGCGATGAGCAGTTCTTC. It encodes CASSSTGTGGDEQFF.

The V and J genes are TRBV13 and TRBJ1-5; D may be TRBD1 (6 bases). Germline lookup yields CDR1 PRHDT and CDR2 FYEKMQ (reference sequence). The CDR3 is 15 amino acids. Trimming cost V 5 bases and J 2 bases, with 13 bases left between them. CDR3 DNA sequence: TGTGCCAGCAGCCAACGGGGGGCCGGCAATCAGCCCCAGCATTTT. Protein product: CASSQRGAGNQPQHF.

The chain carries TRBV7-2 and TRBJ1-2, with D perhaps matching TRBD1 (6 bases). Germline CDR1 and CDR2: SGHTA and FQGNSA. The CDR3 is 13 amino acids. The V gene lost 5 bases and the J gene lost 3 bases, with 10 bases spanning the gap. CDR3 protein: CASSQNRDYGYTF. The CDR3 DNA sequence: TGTGCCAGCAGCCAAAACAGGGACTATGGCTACACCTTC.

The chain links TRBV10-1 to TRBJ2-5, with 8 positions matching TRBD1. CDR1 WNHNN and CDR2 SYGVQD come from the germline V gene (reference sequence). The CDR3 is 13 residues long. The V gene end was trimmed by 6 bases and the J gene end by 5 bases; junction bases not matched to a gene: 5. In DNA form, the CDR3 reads TGCGCCAGCAGCGACAGGGGATTGGAGACCCAGTACTTC. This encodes CASSDRGLETQYF.

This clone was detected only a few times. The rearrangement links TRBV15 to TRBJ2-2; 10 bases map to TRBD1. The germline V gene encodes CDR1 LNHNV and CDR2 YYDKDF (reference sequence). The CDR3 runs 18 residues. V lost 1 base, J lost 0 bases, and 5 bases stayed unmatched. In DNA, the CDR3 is TGTGCCACCAGCAGAGGCCCCGGACAGGGGGCGAACACCGGGGAGCTGTTTTTT. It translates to CATSRGPGQGANTGELFF.

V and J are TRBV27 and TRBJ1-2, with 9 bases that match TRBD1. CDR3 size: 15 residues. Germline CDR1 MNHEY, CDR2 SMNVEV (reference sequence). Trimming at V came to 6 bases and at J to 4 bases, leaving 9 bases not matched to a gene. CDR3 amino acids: CASRGNRGRLYGYTF. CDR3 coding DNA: TGTGCCAGCAGGGGAAACAGGGGGCGGCTCTATGGCTACACCTTC.

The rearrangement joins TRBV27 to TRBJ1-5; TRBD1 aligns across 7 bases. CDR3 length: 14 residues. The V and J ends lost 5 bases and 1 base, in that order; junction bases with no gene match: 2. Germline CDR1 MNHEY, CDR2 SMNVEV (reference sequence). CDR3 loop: CASSPQGSNQPQHF. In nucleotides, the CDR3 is TGTGCCAGCAGTCCACAGGGGAGCAATCAGCCCCAGCATTTT.

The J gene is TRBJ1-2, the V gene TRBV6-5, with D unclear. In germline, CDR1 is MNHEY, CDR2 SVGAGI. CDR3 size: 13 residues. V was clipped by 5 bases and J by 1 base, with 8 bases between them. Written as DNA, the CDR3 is TGTGCCAGCAGTAGAGAGGTTAACTATGGCTACACCTTC. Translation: CASSREVNYGYTF.